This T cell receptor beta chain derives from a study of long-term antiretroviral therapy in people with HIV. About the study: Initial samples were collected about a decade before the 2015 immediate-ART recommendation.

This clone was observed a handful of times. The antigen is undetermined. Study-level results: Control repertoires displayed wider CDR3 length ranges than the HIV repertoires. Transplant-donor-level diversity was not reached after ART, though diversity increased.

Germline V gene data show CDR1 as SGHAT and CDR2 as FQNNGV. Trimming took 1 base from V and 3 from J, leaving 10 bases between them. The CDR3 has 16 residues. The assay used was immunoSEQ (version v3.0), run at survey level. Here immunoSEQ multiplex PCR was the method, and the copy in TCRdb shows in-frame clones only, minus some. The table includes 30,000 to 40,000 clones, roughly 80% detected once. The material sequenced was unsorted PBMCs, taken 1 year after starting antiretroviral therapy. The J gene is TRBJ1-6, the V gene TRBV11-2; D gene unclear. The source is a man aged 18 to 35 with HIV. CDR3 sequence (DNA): TGTGCCAGCAGCTTAGGTTTACGGGGCTATAATTCACCCCTCCACTTT. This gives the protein CASSLGLRGYNSPLHF.